The 25 T cell receptor beta chains in this list originate from one sample, sequenced in a study of OX40 agonist ivuxolimab in advanced cancers. Profiled with immunoSEQ multiplex PCR; TCRdb holds only in-frame clones, not every one. The table includes roughly 52,000 clones, 70% to 85% detected once. Sequenced material: CD4+ or CD8+ T cells sorted from blood, taken in a trial of the OX40 agonist ivuxolimab. The receptors were sampled from an adult with an advanced solid tumor such as melanoma, head and neck, liver or kidney cancer.

This chain links TRBV18 with TRBJ1-2; 9 positions match TRBD1. Germline V gene lookup returns CDR1 KGHSH and CDR2 LQKENI. This CDR3 has 16 amino acids. Trimming removed 1 base from V and 6 bases from J; junction bases left unmatched: 9. CDR3 bases: TGTGCCAGCTCACCACAGACACCGGGACAGGGCCATGGCTACACCTTC. Translation gives CASSPQTPGQGHGYTF.

This clone appeared a few times. The chain employs TRBV19 and TRBJ1-5; D might be TRBD1 (6 bases). Germline V CDR1 and CDR2: LNHDA, SQIVND (reference sequence). V gave up 3 bases and J gave up 6 bases, with 15 bases separating them. The CDR3 contains 15 residues. The DNA of the CDR3 is TGTGCCAGTAGTATGGTGGGGGGCGCAAGTCAGCCCCAGCATTTT. Its protein is CASSMVGGASQPQHF.

The J gene is TRBJ1-1, the V gene TRBV7-9, with D perhaps TRBD1 (5 bases). The length of the CDR3 is 13 residues. CDR1 and CDR2 (germline): SEHNR, FQNEAQ (reference sequence). Trimming pared 2 bases from V and 5 bases from J, leaving 9 bases between. CDR3 amino acids: CASSLQEGTEAFF. The CDR3, as DNA: TGTGCCAGCAGCTTACAGGAGGGGACTGAAGCTTTCTTT.

CDR3 DNA sequence: TGTGCCAGCAGCTTAGAAGGGACGCCGACCTACGAGCAGTACTTC. Translated, it gives CASSLEGTPTYEQYF. The chain combines TRBV6-5 with TRBJ2-7, with D perhaps being TRBD1 or TRBD2 (5 bases each). CDR1 MNHEY and CDR2 SVGAGI come from the germline V gene. CDR3 size: 15 residues. Trimming pared 6 bases from V and 2 bases from J, leaving 17 bases between.

The V call is TRBV29-1, the J call TRBJ1-1; 11 positions agree with TRBD1. The CDR3 runs to 18 residues. Per germline, CDR1 SQVTM and CDR2 ANQGSEA. The V segment lost 0 bases and the J segment 0 bases; nucleotides outside the gene matches: 9. The DNA of the CDR3 is TGCAGCGTTGAAGATTGGGGACAGGGGGTATACGTGAACACTGAAGCTTTCTTT. Translation: CSVEDWGQGVYVNTEAFF.

The V call is TRBV5-1, the J call TRBJ1-4; maybe TRBD1 (5 bases). This CDR3 is built from 16 residues. V was clipped by 0 bases and J by 2 bases, with 11 bases between them. The germline CDR1 and CDR2 sequences are SGHRS and YFSETQ. The CDR3 spells CASSLGEPGTNEKLFF. CDR3 nucleotides: TGCGCCAGCAGCTTGGGGGAACCAGGGACTAATGAAAAACTGTTTTTT.

The chain uses TRBV6-5 and TRBJ1-3; D is possibly TRBD1 (5 bases). V lost 5 bases and J 2 bases, leaving 10 bases between the germline ends. The CDR3 has 14 residues. CDR1 and CDR2 from the germline V gene are MNHEY and SVGAGI. DNA for the CDR3: TGTGCCAGCAGTCTATCAGGGACTGGAAACACCATATATTTT. Translating gives CASSLSGTGNTIYF.

V gene TRBV14 combines with J gene TRBJ1-1; 8 bases map to TRBD1. Germline CDR1 and CDR2: SGHDN and FVKESK. Trimming removed 4 bases from V and 4 bases from J; junction bases left unmatched: 5. CDR3 length: 14 amino acids. The CDR3 region has the DNA TGTGCCAGCAGCCGTATGACAGGGGCCACTGAAGCTTTCTTT. Translation: CASSRMTGATEAFF.

The table lists this clone with a count of one. The V and J genes are TRBV30 and TRBJ1-4; D is perhaps TRBD1 (6 bases). The CDR3 has 15 residues. Deletions cut 1 base from V and 8 bases from J, with 17 bases between. Germline V lookup: CDR1 GTSNPN, CDR2 SVGIG (reference sequence). CDR3 nucleotide sequence: TGTGCCTGGAGTGGGGGGGCAGGGGAAGGAGAAAAACTGTTTTTT. Translating it yields CAWSGGAGEGEKLFF.

This clone was seen once. The J gene is TRBJ1-3, the V gene TRBV18; D remains ambiguous. Germline V gives CDR1 KGHSH, CDR2 LQKENI. V was pared by 3 bases and J by 4 bases, with 16 bases between. The CDR3 is 16 residues long. Here the CDR3 DNA reads TGTGCCAGCTCACCTCTACAGAACCAGCCGGGAAACACCATATATTTT. Translating it yields CASSPLQNQPGNTIYF.

The chain has TRBV7-2 and TRBJ2-5; D uncertain. This CDR3 contains 12 residues. The V and J ends lost 5 bases and 5 bases respectively, with 9 bases between them. Germline-derived CDR1 and CDR2 are SGHTA and FQGNSA. The CDR3 protein is CASSPTRETQYF. The CDR3, as DNA: TGTGCCAGCAGCCCAACCAGGGAGACCCAGTACTTC.

V gene TRBV7-9 combines with J gene TRBJ1-2; D is unresolved. This CDR3 comprises 13 residues. Germline V gene lookup returns CDR1 SEHNR and CDR2 FQNEAQ (reference sequence). Trimming cost V 5 bases and J 4 bases, with 11 bases left between them. CDR3 sequence: CASSHPTTYGYTF. CDR3 nucleotide sequence: TGTGCCAGCAGCCACCCCACAACCTATGGCTACACCTTC.

The chain recombines TRBV7-8 with TRBJ1-3; unclear D gene. The V gene lost 0 bases and the J gene lost 3 bases, with 9 bases spanning the gap. Per the germline V gene, CDR1 is SGHVS and CDR2 is FQNEAQ. This CDR3 has 15 residues. The CDR3 nucleotides are TGTGCCAGCAGCTTAGCGGAGGGCCATGGAAACACCATATATTTT. This sequence encodes CASSLAEGHGNTIYF. Full variable domain (remainder filled in from reference TRBV7-8 and TRBJ1-3): GAGVSQSPRYKVAKRGQDVALRCDPISGHVSLFWYQQALGQGPEFLTYFQNEAQLDKSGLPSDRFFAERPEGSVSTLKIQRTQQEDSAVYLCASSLAEGHGNTIYFGEGSWLTVV.

The chain recombines TRBV19 with TRBJ2-1; 9 bases are a match to TRBD1. The CDR3 has 16 residues. Germline V gene lookup returns CDR1 LNHDA and CDR2 SQIVND (reference sequence). V gave up 9 bases and J gave up 0 bases; unmatched junction bases: 9. CDR3 DNA sequence: TGTGCCAGCCGGGACAGGGCGATTAGCTCCTACAATGAGCAGTTCTTC. Translated, it gives CASRDRAISSYNEQFF.

CDR3 in DNA: TGTGCCAGCAGCTTTCGGTTTATTCAGCAAAGCTCCTATAATTCACCCCTCCACTTT. It yields the protein CASSFRFIQQSSYNSPLHF. The rearrangement links TRBV5-5 to TRBJ1-6, with unresolved D. Germline V gene lookup returns CDR1 SGHKS and CDR2 YYEKEE (reference sequence). This CDR3 region has 19 residues. V was trimmed by 2 bases and J by 0 bases, leaving 18 bases between them.

V is TRBV19 and J is TRBJ1-1; tentative D call: TRBD1 (5 bases). Trimming cost V 1 base and J 4 bases, with 7 bases left between them. Germline lookup yields CDR1 LNHDA and CDR2 SQIVND (reference sequence). This CDR3 contains 13 residues. CDR3 DNA: TGTGCCAGTAGTATAGGAGGGGCCACTGAAGCTTTCTTT. It specifies CASSIGGATEAFF.

V is TRBV18 and J is TRBJ2-3; TRBD2 agrees at 7 bases. CDR1 and CDR2 (germline): KGHSH, LQKENI. With V trimmed by 2 bases and J by 0 bases, 5 bases remained unmatched. The CDR3 contains 16 residues. The CDR3 DNA reads TGTGCCAGCTCACCAGGAGCGGGGACTAGCACAGATACGCAGTATTTT. The encoded protein is CASSPGAGTSTDTQYF.

This clone was seen a few times. The rearrangement uses TRBV7-8 and TRBJ2-7; D is uncertain. Germline CDR1 SGHVS, CDR2 FQNEAQ. V was cut by 5 bases and J by 3 bases, with 5 bases left in between. The CDR3 is 11 residues long. The CDR3 here is CASSLYYEQYF. The CDR3 nucleotides are TGTGCCAGCAGCCTGTACTACGAGCAGTACTTC.

The chain couples TRBV28 to TRBJ1-2; D gene ambiguous. The CDR3 consists of 15 residues. With 7 bases removed from V and 4 bases from J, the gap between germline ends came to 19 bases. Germline-derived CDR1 and CDR2 are MDHEN and SYDVKM. The CDR3 region has the DNA TGTGCCAGCATTCGTGACCCTAGGGATGGCTATGGCTACACCTTC. Protein sequence: CASIRDPRDGYGYTF.

This clone is labeled medium-sized (0.01 to 0.1%). The V gene is TRBV14, the J gene TRBJ2-7, with 10 bases matching TRBD1. V lost 4 bases, J lost 5 bases, and 2 bases stayed unmatched. Germline CDR1 SGHDN, CDR2 FVKESK. The length of the CDR3 is 13 residues. The chain's CDR3 is CASSRDRGDEQYF. As DNA, the CDR3 is TGTGCCAGCAGCCGGGACAGGGGTGACGAGCAGTACTTC.

The chain uses TRBV5-1 and TRBJ1-4, with TRBD1 identical over 9 bases. The germline V gene encodes CDR1 SGHRS and CDR2 YFSETQ. The CDR3 consists of 15 residues. V was pared by 2 bases and J by 8 bases, with 7 bases of the junction left unmatched. The DNA of the CDR3 is TGCGCCAGCAGCTTAACAGGGGGCTCGGAGGAAAAACTGTTTTTT. It encodes CASSLTGGSEEKLFF. Full variable domain (remainder filled in from reference TRBV5-1 and TRBJ1-4): KAGVTQTPRYLIKTRGQQVTLSCSPISGHRSVSWYQQTPGQGLQFLFEYFSETQRNKGNFPGRFSGRQFSNSRSEMNVSTLELGDSALYLCASSLTGGSEEKLFFGSGTQLSVL.

This chain uses TRBV28 with TRBJ2-5; 13 bases align to TRBD2. From germline, CDR1 is MDHEN and CDR2 SYDVKM. Losses at the gene ends were 4 bases for V and 5 bases for J; bases not matched to a gene: 7. There are 16 residues in the CDR3. The CDR3 loop reads CASSWTSGRYRETQYF. For the CDR3, the DNA is TGTGCCAGCAGTTGGACTAGCGGGAGATACCGGGAGACCCAGTACTTC.

This rearrangement joins TRBV7-9 to TRBJ2-1; 11 bases map to TRBD2. The V gene end was trimmed by 2 bases and the J gene end by 7 bases; junction bases not matched to a gene: 13. Germline lookup yields CDR1 SEHNR and CDR2 FQNEAQ (reference sequence). The CDR3 runs to 18 residues. CDR3 nucleotides: TGTGCCAGCAGCTTACCCCCGAGACTAGCGGGGAGGCTGAATGAGCAGTTCTTC. It is translated as CASSLPPRLAGRLNEQFF.

This clone appeared a single time. For the CDR3, the DNA is TGTGCCAGCAGGGGCGGAGGAGGTTTCGAGCAGTACTTC. Residues: CASRGGGGFEQYF. The chain joins TRBV2 to TRBJ2-7, with D maybe TRBD2 (5 bases). Germline CDR1 and CDR2: SNHLY and FYNNEI. The V end was cut by 6 bases, the J end by 6 bases, with 15 bases between. The CDR3 loop spans 13 amino acids.

This chain links TRBV5-1 with TRBJ1-4, with unresolved D. This CDR3 is built from 16 residues. The germline CDR1 and CDR2 sequences are SGHRS and YFSETQ. V was shortened by 4 bases and J by 0 bases, with 13 bases between the two germline ends. The DNA for the CDR3 is TGCGCCAGCAGCGATAGGCCGGGAGCAACTAATGAAAAACTGTTTTTT. It encodes CASSDRPGATNEKLFF.